This paragraph covers one T cell receptor (beta chain) sequence. Antigen specificity is unknown. Compared with germline, one end of the junction differs, possibly owing to a read error. The data belong to a study of blood T cells in healthy people across ages. The CDR3 loop spans 16 amino acids. Alongside a J-beta primer mix, a sample-barcoded 5' primer served in a second PCR lasting roughly 6 to 11 cycles. TCRdb itself ran the 5' RACE reads through MiXCR, one entry per CDR3 protein. Seen here are 600,000 or so distinct CDR3 sequences, about 28% observed once, and the top ten hold approximately 14%. Study findings and constraints: Lack of knowledge of donor CMV status possibly confounded expanded clonotype changes. In long-lived donors, naive CD4+ cell counts and diversity exceeded those of aged donors. Older age coincided with a roughly linear decline in TCR beta diversity per million T cells. Diversity was estimated from one million T cells, and these estimates were considered underestimates.

The rearrangement links TRBV12-3 or TRBV12-4 to TRBJ2-3; 11 bases map to TRBD1. The sample taken for sequencing was blood. The receptor was derived from a woman older than 75 in good health. The CDR3 sequence: CASSFGDRGSADMQYF. CDR3 coding DNA: TGTGCCAGCAGTTTTGGGGACAGGGGGAGTGCAGATATGCAGTATTTT.